The T cell receptor beta chain under discussion was sequenced for a study of T cells after yellow fever vaccination. Whole-study findings and limits: The study found a weaker secondary response that peaked faster, day 5 versus 15. Sorted repertoires could include abundant contaminating clonotypes from bulk cells.

Comment on this clonotype: Its antigen remains unknown.

Germline V gene data show CDR1 as PRHDT and CDR2 as FYEKMQ (reference sequence). The length of the CDR3 is 17 residues. J gave up 13 bases and V 5 bases, and 15 bases lay outside the gene matches. The authors made TCR cDNA by 5'RACE template switching, adding a universal primer site and UMIs. TCRdb used MiXCR to reprocess the 5' RACE reads, holding one entry per CDR3 protein. Of 85,000 to 100,000 distinct CDR3 sequences listed, 5.8% were seen once; the top ten hold more than 40%. The source was CD8+ T cells sorted from PBMCs, collected 10 days after the yellow fever booster vaccination. This sequence was found in a man between 18 and 35 years old who received the YFV17D yellow fever vaccine. V gene TRBV13 combines with J gene TRBJ2-1; 15 nucleotides align to TRBD2. The CDR3 loop is CASSPGLAGGPTESQFF. The CDR3 bases are TGTGCCAGCAGCCCAGGACTAGCGGGGGGGCCTACCGAATCCCAGTTCTTC.